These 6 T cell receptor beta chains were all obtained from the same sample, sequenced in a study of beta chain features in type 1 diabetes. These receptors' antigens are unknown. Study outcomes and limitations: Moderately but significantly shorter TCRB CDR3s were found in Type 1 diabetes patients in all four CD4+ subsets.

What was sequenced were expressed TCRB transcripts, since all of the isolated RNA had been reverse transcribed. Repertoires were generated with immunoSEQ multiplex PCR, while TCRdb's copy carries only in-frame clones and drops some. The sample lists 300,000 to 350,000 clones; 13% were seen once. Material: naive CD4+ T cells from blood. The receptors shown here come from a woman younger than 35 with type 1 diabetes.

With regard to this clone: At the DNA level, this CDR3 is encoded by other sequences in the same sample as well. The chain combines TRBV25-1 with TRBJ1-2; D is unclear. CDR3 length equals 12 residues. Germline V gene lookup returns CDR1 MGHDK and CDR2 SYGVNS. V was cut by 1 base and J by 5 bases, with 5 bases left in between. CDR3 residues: CASSESGYGYTF. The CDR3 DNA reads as TGTGCCAGCAGTGAATCGGGGTATGGCTACACCTTC.

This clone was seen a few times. Here the CDR3 DNA reads TGCGCCAGCAGAGCGCCCGGACTAGCGGACAATGAGCAGTTCTTC. Its protein product is CASRAPGLADNEQFF. The V gene is TRBV5-1, the J gene TRBJ2-1; the match to TRBD2 covers 10 bases. V shed 5 bases and J 5 bases; nucleotides not matched to a gene: 7. This CDR3 comprises 15 residues. Per germline, CDR1 SGHRS and CDR2 YFSETQ.

The CDR3 bases are TGTGCCAGCAGCTTATTAGGGGTTACCGGGGAGCTGTTTTTT. Its translation is CASSLLGVTGELFF. The chain links TRBV7-2 to TRBJ2-2, with D maybe TRBD1 (5 bases). CDR1 SGHTA and CDR2 FQGNSA come from the germline V gene. V lost 2 bases, J lost 5 bases, and 9 bases lay in between. The CDR3 contains 14 residues.

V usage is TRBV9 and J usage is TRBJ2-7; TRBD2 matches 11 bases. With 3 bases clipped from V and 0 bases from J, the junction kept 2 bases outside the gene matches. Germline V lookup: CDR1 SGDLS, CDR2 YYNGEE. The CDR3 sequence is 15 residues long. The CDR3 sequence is CASSGGLADSYEQYF. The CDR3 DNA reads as TGTGCCAGCAGCGGGGGACTAGCGGACTCCTACGAGCAGTACTTC.

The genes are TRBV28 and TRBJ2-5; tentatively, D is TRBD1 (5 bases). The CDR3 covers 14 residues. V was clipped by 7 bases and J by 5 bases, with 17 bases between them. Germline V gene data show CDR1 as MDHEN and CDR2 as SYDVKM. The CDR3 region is CASKVERQGETQYF. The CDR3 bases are TGTGCCAGCAAGGTGGAAAGGCAGGGCGAGACCCAGTACTTC.

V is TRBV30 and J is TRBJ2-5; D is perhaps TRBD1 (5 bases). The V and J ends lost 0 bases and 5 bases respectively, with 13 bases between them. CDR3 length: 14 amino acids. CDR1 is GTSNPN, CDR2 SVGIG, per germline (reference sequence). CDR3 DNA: TGTGCCTGGAGTGTTTTTCAGGGTGGTGAGACCCAGTACTTC. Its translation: CAWSVFQGGETQYF.